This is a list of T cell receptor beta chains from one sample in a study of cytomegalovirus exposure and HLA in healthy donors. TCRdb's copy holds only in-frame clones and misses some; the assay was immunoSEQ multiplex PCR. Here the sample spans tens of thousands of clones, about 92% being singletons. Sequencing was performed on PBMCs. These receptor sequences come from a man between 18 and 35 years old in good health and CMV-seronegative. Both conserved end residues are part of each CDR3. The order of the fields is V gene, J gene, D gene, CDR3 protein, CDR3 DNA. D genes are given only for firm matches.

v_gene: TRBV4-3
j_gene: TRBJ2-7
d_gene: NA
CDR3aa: CASSQAQTSSYEQYF
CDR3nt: TGCGCCAGCAGCCAAGCTCAGACTAGCTCCTACGAGCAGTACTTC

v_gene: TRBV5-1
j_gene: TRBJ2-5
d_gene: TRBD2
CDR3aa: CASSLDLAEETQYF
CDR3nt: TGCGCCAGCAGCTTGGATCTAGCGGAAGAGACCCAGTACTTC

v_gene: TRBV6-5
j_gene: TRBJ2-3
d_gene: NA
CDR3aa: CASKRGITDTQYF
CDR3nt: TGTGCCAGCAAAAGGGGGATCACAGATACGCAGTATTTT

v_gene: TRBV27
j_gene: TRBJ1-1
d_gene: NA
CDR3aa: CASSLEGRATEAFF
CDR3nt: TGTGCCAGCAGTTTGGAGGGGCGGGCCACTGAAGCTTTCTTT

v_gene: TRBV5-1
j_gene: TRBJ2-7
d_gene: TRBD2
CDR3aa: CASSSGGVEQYF
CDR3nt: TGCGCCAGCAGCTCCGGGGGGGTCGAGCAGTACTTC

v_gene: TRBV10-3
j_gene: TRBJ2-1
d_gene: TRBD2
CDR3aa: CAISEGSGRVYNEQFF
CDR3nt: TGTGCCATCAGTGAGGGAAGCGGGAGGGTATACAATGAGCAGTTCTTC

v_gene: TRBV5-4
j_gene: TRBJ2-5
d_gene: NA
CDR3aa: CASSLRDTETQYF
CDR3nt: TGTGCCAGCAGCTTACGGGACACAGAGACCCAGTACTTC

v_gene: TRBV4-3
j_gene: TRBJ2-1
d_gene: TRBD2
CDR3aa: CASSQDSAGGPASYNEQFF
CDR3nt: TGCGCCAGCAGCCAAGATAGTGCGGGAGGGCCGGCATCCTACAATGAGCAGTTCTTC

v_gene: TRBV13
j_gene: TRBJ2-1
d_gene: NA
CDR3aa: CASSPRMVRGLNTNEQFF
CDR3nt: TGTGCCAGCAGCCCACGTATGGTCAGGGGACTAAATACAAATGAGCAGTTCTTC

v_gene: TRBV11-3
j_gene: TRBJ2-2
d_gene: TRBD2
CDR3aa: CASSPTSGGSAGELFF
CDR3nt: TGTGCCAGCAGCCCCACTAGCGGGGGCTCAGCCGGGGAGCTGTTTTTT